The 29 T cell receptor beta chains below come from one sample, sequenced in a study of T cells in Graves' hyperthyroidism and ophthalmopathy. Researchers amplified the TCR beta CDR3 regions from RNA transcripts. A first-round RT-PCR of the TCR CDR3 used the HTBI primer set. MiXCR, applied by TCRdb to the multiplex PCR reads, yields one record per CDR3 protein. The table lists roughly 580,000 distinct CDR3 sequences, approximately 44% of them singletons. Sequenced: peripheral blood or thyroid tissue (not recorded which). The receptors derive from a woman aged 18 to 35 with Graves' hyperthyroidism.

This clonotype appeared a few times. The chain links TRBV2 to TRBJ2-6, with D hard to call. The germline V gene encodes CDR1 SNHLY and CDR2 FYNNEI. The CDR3 totals 16 residues. The V gene lost 5 bases and the J gene lost 0 bases, with 11 bases spanning the gap. As DNA, the CDR3 is TGTGCCAGCAGTTTGGCCGGGCTCTCTGGGGCCAACGTCCTGACTTTC. As protein: CASSLAGLSGANVLTF. Drawing the rest from reference TRBV2 and TRBJ2-6, the complete variable domain is EPEVTQTPSHQVTQMGQEVILRCVPISNHLYFYWYRQILGQKVEFLVSFYNNEISEKSEIFDDQFSVERPDGSNFTLKIRSTKLEDSAMYFCASSLAGLSGANVLTFGAGSRLTVL.

V is TRBV10-3 and J is TRBJ2-7, with no clear D. CDR1 and CDR2 from the germline V gene are ENHRY and SYGVKD. CDR3 length: 11 amino acids. V lost 10 bases and J lost 3, with 10 bases in between. CDR3 residues: CAREAFYEQYF. The CDR3 DNA reads TGTGCCAGAGAAGCCTTCTACGAGCAGTACTTC.

The rearrangement links TRBV24-1 to TRBJ1-2, with TRBD1 as a possible D gene (6 bases). The CDR3 is 13 amino acids. Germline-derived CDR1 and CDR2 are KGHDR and SFDVKD. The V and J ends lost 3 bases and 6 bases respectively, with 10 bases between them. The CDR3 here is CATSDRGRDGYTF. CDR3 in DNA: TGTGCCACCAGTGATAGGGGGAGGGATGGCTACACCTTC.

The rearrangement joins TRBV7-9 to TRBJ2-7; no firm D call. This CDR3 has 14 amino acids. CDR1 and CDR2 from the germline V gene are SEHNR and FQNEAQ (reference sequence). Trimming stripped 5 bases from V and 2 bases from J, with 13 bases between. The CDR3 region has the DNA TGTGCCAGCAGCCAACGCGACACCACCTACGAGCAGTACTTC. Its translation: CASSQRDTTYEQYF.

This clonotype was counted only a few times. The genes are TRBV25-1 and TRBJ1-2; 12 bases line up with TRBD1. From germline, CDR1 is MGHDK and CDR2 SYGVNS. Trimming removed 5 bases from V and 8 bases from J; junction bases left unmatched: 3. The CDR3 is 13 residues long. CDR3 protein: CASSYGTGGGYTF. CDR3 bases: TGTGCCAGCAGTTACGGGACAGGGGGCGGCTACACCTTC.

CDR3: CASSARDAGASEGYTF. The CDR3 DNA reads as TGTGCCAGCAGTGCTAGAGACGCGGGGGCGTCGGAAGGCTACACCTTC. The chain couples TRBV25-1 to TRBJ1-2; D possibly corresponds to TRBD1 (6 bases). The CDR3 spans 16 residues. The germline V and J ends were trimmed by 4 bases and 8 bases, with 23 bases remaining between them. The germline gives CDR1 MGHDK, CDR2 SYGVNS.

This rearrangement joins TRBV6-5 to TRBJ1-3, with D unresolved. CDR1 and CDR2 from the germline V gene are MNHEY and SVGAGI. The CDR3 is 13 amino acids. V was trimmed by 5 bases and J by 3 bases, leaving 8 bases between them. The CDR3 here is CASSGKSGNTIYF. The CDR3 nucleotides are TGTGCCAGCAGTGGAAAAAGTGGAAACACCATATATTTT.

In this sample, this clonotype turned up a few times. V gene TRBV12-3 or TRBV12-4 combines with J gene TRBJ1-5; 8 bases map to TRBD1. This CDR3 is 15 amino acids long. V trimming: 6 bases; J trimming: 2 bases; junction bases outside the gene matches: 6. DNA of the CDR3: TGTGCCAGCAGGCTGGACAGGGTCCGCAATCAGCCCCAGCATTTT. It codes for CASRLDRVRNQPQHF.

The V and J genes are TRBV2 and TRBJ1-1, with D perhaps TRBD1 (5 bases). Deletions cut 6 bases from V and 7 bases from J, with 15 bases between. Germline V gene lookup returns CDR1 SNHLY and CDR2 FYNNEI. The CDR3 length is 13 residues. The CDR3 nucleotides read TGTGCCAGCAGCCCCTCGACAGAGCTTGAAGCTTTCTTT. Its translation: CASSPSTELEAFF.

This clonotype was counted a few times. This chain uses TRBV7-8 with TRBJ2-5; 10 nucleotides match TRBD2. Per the germline V gene, CDR1 is SGHVS and CDR2 is FQNEAQ. The CDR3 is 15 residues long. Germline trimming cut 0 bases from V and 5 bases from J; bases unmatched to any gene: 3. CDR3 DNA sequence: TGTGCCAGCAGCTTAGCGACTAGCGGGCGGGAGACCCAGTACTTC. It is translated as CASSLATSGRETQYF.

This clonotype came up many times. CDR3 sequence reads: CASSFGGPAPLHF. Written as DNA, the CDR3 is TGTGCCAGCAGTTTCGGGGGGCCGGCACCCCTCCACTTT. V and J are TRBV25-1 and TRBJ1-6; a weak D match, TRBD1 (6 bases). Germline values: CDR1 MGHDK, CDR2 SYGVNS. The CDR3 is 13 residues long. V gave up 5 bases and J gave up 11 bases, with 13 bases separating them.

In its sample, this clonotype was seen a few times. The junction differs from germline at one of its ends, possibly a read error. The rearrangement joins TRBV7-6 to TRBJ2-2; 7 bases fit TRBD1. The CDR3 totals 16 residues. CDR1 is SGHVS and CDR2 is FNYEAQ in the germline V gene. In DNA, the CDR3 is TGCGCCAGCAGCCCAGGACAGGAATCGAACACCGGGGAGCTGTTTTTT. This encodes CASSPGQESNTGELFF.

This clonotype has only a few counts. This chain links TRBV7-9 with TRBJ1-2; D remains ambiguous. Trimming took off 3 bases at V and 8 bases at J, with 13 bases between the two ends. This CDR3 is built from 13 residues. CDR1 and CDR2 from the germline V gene are SEHNR and FQNEAQ (reference sequence). CDR3 loop: CASSLEIGKGYTF. The CDR3 region has the DNA TGTGCCAGCAGCTTGGAAATCGGGAAGGGCTACACCTTC.

The rearrangement joins TRBV19 to TRBJ1-2; D may be TRBD1 (6 bases). The CDR3 consists of 12 residues. V lost 6 bases to trimming and J lost 8 bases, with 13 bases between them. The germline V gene has CDR1 LNHDA and CDR2 SQIVND (reference sequence). CDR3 sequence reads: CASSWEGDGYTF. The CDR3 DNA is TGTGCCAGTAGCTGGGAGGGGGACGGCTACACCTTC.

Only a few counts were recorded for this clonotype. V usage is TRBV2 and J usage is TRBJ1-6; 8 positions match TRBD1. There are 16 residues in the CDR3. After removal of 3 bases from V and 3 bases from J, the junction contained 4 bases not matched to a gene. The germline V gene encodes CDR1 SNHLY and CDR2 FYNNEI. CDR3 sequence (DNA): TGTGCCAGCAGTGACCCCGGGACAGGCTATAATTCACCCCTCCACTTT. Protein: CASSDPGTGYNSPLHF. Full variable domain (remainder filled in from reference TRBV2 and TRBJ1-6): EPEVTQTPSHQVTQMGQEVILRCVPISNHLYFYWYRQILGQKVEFLVSFYNNEISEKSEIFDDQFSVERPDGSNFTLKIRSTKLEDSAMYFCASSDPGTGYNSPLHFGNGTRLTVT.

The J gene is TRBJ1-2, the V gene TRBV9; D possibly corresponds to TRBD1 (5 bases). Trimming removed 5 bases at V and 3 bases at J, with 17 bases between. The V gene's germline CDR1 is SGDLS and CDR2 YYNGEE. The CDR3 sequence is 15 residues long. CDR3 coding DNA: TGTGCCAGCAGACGGGGGTTCGGGGGTCACTATGGCTACACCTTC. This translates into CASRRGFGGHYGYTF.

This clonotype has just a few counts. The chain has TRBV20-1 and TRBJ2-7; D perhaps matches TRBD2 (6 bases). CDR3 length equals 14 residues. Trimming stripped 0 bases from V and 7 bases from J, with 16 bases between. Germline V gene lookup returns CDR1 DFQATT and CDR2 SNEGSKA (reference sequence). CDR3 sequence reads: CSARDRRELREQYF. The CDR3 DNA sequence: TGCAGTGCTAGAGATAGACGGGAGCTTCGGGAGCAGTACTTC.

CDR3 loop: CSASWGASYEQYF. The CDR3 DNA is TGCAGTGCTAGCTGGGGGGCATCCTACGAGCAGTACTTC. The gene calls are TRBV20-1 and TRBJ2-7, with D perhaps being TRBD1 or TRBD2 (6 bases each). The CDR3 is 13 residues long. CDR1 is DFQATT and CDR2 is SNEGSKA in the germline V gene (reference sequence). Trimming removed 3 bases from V and 1 base from J, with 10 bases in between.

The chain carries TRBV25-1 and TRBJ1-2, with 8 bases fitting TRBD1. The CDR3 runs 15 residues. V was clipped by 3 bases and J by 4 bases; unmatched bases: 7. The germline gives CDR1 MGHDK, CDR2 SYGVNS. The CDR3 here is CASSEITGGSYGYTF. The CDR3 DNA is TGTGCCAGCAGTGAGATAACAGGGGGGAGCTATGGCTACACCTTC.

The chain's CDR3 is CASTEGSGANVLTF. The DNA of the CDR3 is TGTGCCAGCACCGAGGGATCTGGGGCCAACGTCCTGACTTTC. The chain couples TRBV5-3 to TRBJ2-6; a possible D gene is TRBD2 (5 bases). TRBV5-3 is recorded as an ORF, its role being uncertain. There are 14 residues in the CDR3. V was cut by 8 bases and J by 1 base, with 10 bases left in between.

This clonotype has ten or more counts. V gene TRBV29-1 combines with J gene TRBJ1-5; D unresolved. Trimming stripped 2 bases from V and 3 bases from J, with 8 bases between. Germline lookup yields CDR1 SQVTM and CDR2 ANQGSEA. The CDR3 sequence is 13 residues long. In DNA form, the CDR3 reads TGCAGCGTTGAATATACCCCCAATCAGCCCCAGCATTTT. It yields the protein CSVEYTPNQPQHF.

The CDR3 protein is CAGSPGQFYYGYTF. Here the CDR3 DNA reads TGTGCCGGCAGCCCCGGACAGTTCTACTATGGCTACACCTTC. The chain is built from TRBV19 and TRBJ1-2; weak D call: TRBD1 (6 bases). Per germline, CDR1 LNHDA and CDR2 SQIVND (reference sequence). The length of the CDR3 is 14 residues. Trimming left V 11 bases short and J 3 bases short, with 19 bases between.

Only a few counts were recorded for this clonotype. Compared with germline, one end of the junction differs, possibly owing to a read error. This rearrangement joins TRBV10-1 to TRBJ1-2; no clear D gene. The CDR3 extends over 13 amino acids. Germline V gives CDR1 WNHNN, CDR2 SYGVQD (reference sequence). In DNA form, the CDR3 reads TGTGCCAGCAGCGGGTCACGGAACTATGGCTACACCTTC. It yields the protein CASSGSRNYGYTF.

This clonotype has more than one count but fewer than ten. The junction does not match germline at one end; this may be a read error. The chain has TRBV5-1 and TRBJ2-5; 7 bases align to TRBD1. The CDR3 runs to 15 residues. Looked up from germline, CDR1 is SGHRS and CDR2 is YFSETQ. The CDR3 reads CASSARGTEQETQYF. The CDR3 nucleotides are TGTGCCAGCAGCGCCCGTGGGACAGAACAAGAGACCCAGTACTTC.

This clonotype has just a few counts. The V and J genes are TRBV7-9 and TRBJ1-2; 10 bases line up with TRBD1. Germline V gene sequence: CDR1 SEHNR, CDR2 FQNEAQ (reference sequence). This CDR3 region has 14 residues. J was trimmed by 4 bases and V by 5 bases; bases with no gene match: 4. CDR3 bases: TGTGCCAGCAGCCGAAGGACAGGGGGCTATGGCTACACCTTC. Its translation is CASSRRTGGYGYTF.

The CDR3 is CASSSRQGQGYSPLHF. The CDR3 DNA reads TGTGCCAGCAGTTCTCGGCAGGGACAGGGTTATTCACCCCTCCACTTT. The chain uses TRBV25-1 and TRBJ1-6; 9 nucleotides match TRBD1. Germline trimming cut 5 bases from V and 8 bases from J; bases unmatched to any gene: 10. This CDR3 spans 16 amino acids. Germline V lookup: CDR1 MGHDK, CDR2 SYGVNS.

In the case of this clonotype: A read error may produce the germline difference seen at one junction end. V gene TRBV2 combines with J gene TRBJ1-2, with TRBD1 matching 12 bases. Germline V gives CDR1 SNHLY, CDR2 FYNNEI. This CDR3 is 15 amino acids long. The CDR3 reads CASSEGTGGNYGYTF. In nucleotides, the CDR3 is TGCGCCAGCAGCGAAGGGACAGGGGGCAACTATGGCTACACCTTC.

The chain couples TRBV29-1 to TRBJ1-2; possibly TRBD1 for D (6 bases). V gave up 6 bases and J gave up 1 base, with 15 bases separating them. Per the germline V gene, CDR1 is SQVTM and CDR2 is ANQGSEA. The CDR3 has 14 residues. The CDR3 spells CSVGTRDNNYGYTF. The CDR3 DNA is TGCAGCGTGGGGACAAGGGACAATAACTATGGCTACACCTTC.

This clonotype was counted many times. The rearrangement joins TRBV10-3 to TRBJ1-5; D remains unclear. Germline V gene data show CDR1 as ENHRY and CDR2 as SYGVKD. This CDR3 is built from 15 residues. V was trimmed by 0 bases and J by 2 bases, leaving 8 bases between them. The CDR3 DNA is TGTGCCATCAGTGAGTCGATAACAGGCAATCAGCCCCAGCATTTT. Protein sequence: CAISESITGNQPQHF.